The next 17 T cell receptor beta chains were all read from a single sample in a study of shared clonotypes between healthy human individuals (dated by TCRdb to 2019 to 2021). CD8 naive samples were obtained by positive selection for CCR7 among CD45RO-negative cells, yielding a CD45RA+CCR7+ population from which TemRA cells were excluded. The library was made by the immunoSEQ multiplex PCR assay. Drawn from immuneACCESS, this table holds only the in-frame rearrangements with V and J called that TCRdb kept. Clones are partly lost; checked studies trace under half to an unresolved V gene and leave the rest unexplained. The sample table lists approximately 2,000,000 clones, 90% to 95% of them with a count of one. Over 1.5% of the sample rests with the top ten. The specimen sequenced was naive CD8+ T cells from PBMCs. The cell subset or site label for this specimen denotes: CD45RA+CCR7+. These receptor sequences come from a man younger than 35 in good health. Some clones in this sample may be carry-over from other donors' samples.

This sequence joins TRBV6-6 and TRBJ2-1; D is unclear. Trimming cost V 2 bases and J 9 bases, with 8 bases left between them. This CDR3 region has 12 residues. Germline CDR1 reads MNHNY; CDR2 reads SVGAGI (reference sequence). The CDR3 reads CASSYVVSEQFF. Written as DNA, the CDR3 is TGTGCCAGCAGTTACGTCGTCAGTGAGCAGTTCTTC.

The chain combines TRBV5-8 with TRBJ1-2, with D possibly TRBD1 on 5 matching bases. Trimming took 4 bases from V and 4 from J, leaving 20 bases between them. Germline V lookup: CDR1 SGHTS, CDR2 YDEGEE. The CDR3 loop spans 16 amino acids. The CDR3 region has the DNA TGTGCCAGCAGCGCCTCCGGGACCCCGTACCGCTATGGCTACACCTTC. It translates to CASSASGTPYRYGYTF.

This clone occurred once. The rearrangement joins TRBV5-4 to TRBJ2-5; the D call may be TRBD1 or TRBD2 (5 bases each). V lost 2 bases and J lost 5, with 10 bases in between. CDR1 and CDR2 (germline): SGHNT, YYREEE (reference sequence). The CDR3 loop spans 13 amino acids. Here the CDR3 reads CASSFGGVETQYF. The DNA of the CDR3 is TGTGCCAGCAGCTTTGGGGGTGTGGAGACCCAGTACTTC.

The chain is built from TRBV6-1 and TRBJ2-2, with D perhaps matching TRBD2 (5 bases). Per germline, CDR1 MNHNS and CDR2 SASEGT. The CDR3 loop spans 13 amino acids. CDR3 sequence (DNA): TGTGCGGTCAGAGCGGACAACACCGGGGAGCTGTTTTTT. Protein product: CAVRADNTGELFF.

Regarding this clone: The sample contains more than one DNA sequence encoding this CDR3. The CDR3: CASSQGRTGSYEQYF. Written as DNA, the CDR3 is TGTGCCAGCAGCCAAGGCAGGACGGGGAGCTACGAGCAGTACTTC. The V gene is TRBV4-2, the J gene TRBJ2-7; tentatively, D is TRBD2 (5 bases). With 1 base removed from V and 3 bases from J, the gap between germline ends came to 13 bases. Germline values: CDR1 LGHNA, CDR2 YNFKEQ. The CDR3 has 15 residues.

The V and J genes are TRBV15 and TRBJ2-2; D not certain. The CDR3 loop spans 16 amino acids. Looked up from germline, CDR1 is LNHNV and CDR2 is YYDKDF (reference sequence). Trimming stripped 3 bases from V and 0 bases from J, with 11 bases between. The CDR3 bases are TGTGCCACCAGCAGTAAAGACACTTCGAACACCGGGGAGCTGTTTTTT. Amino acids: CATSSKDTSNTGELFF.

The chain combines TRBV7-2 with TRBJ2-1; 10 bases fit TRBD2. This CDR3 has 14 amino acids. The trim removed 3 bases at V and 9 bases at J, leaving 5 bases unmatched. The germline gives CDR1 SGHTA, CDR2 FQGNSA. The CDR3 protein is CASSFTGTSAEQFF. CDR3 nucleotides: TGTGCCAGCAGCTTCACCGGGACTAGCGCTGAGCAGTTCTTC.

With regard to this clone: This CDR3 is also generated by other DNA sequences in the sample. The gene calls are TRBV27 and TRBJ2-3; D is unresolved. The CDR3 covers 16 residues. Deletions cut 1 base from V and 0 bases from J, with 11 bases between. The V gene's germline CDR1 is MNHEY and CDR2 SMNVEV (reference sequence). In DNA, the CDR3 is TGTGCCAGCAGTTTATTAACTACTTCTAGCACAGATACGCAGTATTTT. Translated: CASSLLTTSSTDTQYF.

The CDR3 nucleotides are TGTGCCAGCAAGAAAGACAGGGTTGGAAGCTCGGGGGCCAACGTCCTGACTTTC. This codes for CASKKDRVGSSGANVLTF. J is TRBJ2-6 and V is TRBV7-8; 7 bases align to TRBD1. The CDR3 totals 18 residues. After removal of 7 bases from V and 4 bases from J, the junction contained 16 bases not matched to a gene. Germline V CDR1 and CDR2: SGHVS, FQNEAQ.

This sequence joins TRBV14 and TRBJ1-1; TRBD1 matches at 7 bases. Germline loops: CDR1 SGHDN, CDR2 FVKESK. The CDR3 has 16 residues. Unmatched junction bases numbered 7, after V lost 2 bases and J lost 1 base. The CDR3: CASSQLGQPSNTEAFF. The CDR3 region has the DNA TGTGCCAGCAGCCAATTGGGACAGCCATCGAACACTGAAGCTTTCTTT.

This chain connects TRBV1 to TRBJ1-1. TRBV1 is listed as a pseudogene. The length of the CDR3 is 14 residues. The CDR3: CTSSQKRLKTEAFF. Here the CDR3 DNA reads TGCACCAGCAGCCAAAAAAGACTCAAGACTGAAGCTTTCTTT.

The genes are TRBV14 and TRBJ2-1; 16 bases align to TRBD2. This CDR3 comprises 19 residues. The V gene's germline CDR1 is SGHDN and CDR2 FVKESK. Trimming at V came to 5 bases and at J to 9 bases, leaving 16 bases not matched to a gene. CDR3: CASSSPGLAGGPYRGEQFF. The CDR3 DNA reads TGTGCCAGCAGCTCCCCGGGACTAGCGGGAGGGCCCTATCGAGGTGAGCAGTTCTTC.

The chain uses TRBV27 and TRBJ2-7; TRBD1 might be the D (5 bases). The CDR3 totals 14 residues. Trimming pared 5 bases from V and 3 bases from J, leaving 14 bases between. Germline loops: CDR1 MNHEY, CDR2 SMNVEV (reference sequence). The CDR3 loop reads CASSGRVGDYEQYF. CDR3 nucleotide sequence: TGTGCCAGCAGTGGCAGGGTGGGCGACTACGAGCAGTACTTC.

The chain combines TRBV7-9 with TRBJ2-2; D uncertain. CDR1 SEHNR and CDR2 FQNEAQ come from the germline V gene (reference sequence). The V end lost 7 bases, the J end lost 3 bases, and 12 bases lay between the germline ends. CDR3 size: 14 residues. The CDR3 nucleotides read TGTGCCAGCACCGGTCCCTGGGACACCGGGGAGCTGTTTTTT. It yields the protein CASTGPWDTGELFF.

The sample holds one count of this clone. The V and J genes are TRBV7-2 and TRBJ2-7; D remains unclear. CDR3 length: 13 residues. Trimming pared 5 bases from V and 2 bases from J, leaving 10 bases between. Looked up from germline, CDR1 is SGHTA and CDR2 is FQGNSA. The DNA for the CDR3 is TGTGCCAGCAGCCCCCCGACCGCCTACGAGCAGTACTTC. It encodes CASSPPTAYEQYF. Full variable domain (outside the CDR3, taken from reference TRBV7-2 and TRBJ2-7): GAGVSQSPSNKVTEKGKDVELRCDPISGHTALYWYRQSLGQGLEFLIYFQGNSAPDKSGLPSDRFSAERTGGSVSTLTIQRTQQEDSAVYLCASSPPTAYEQYFGPGTRLTVT.

The rearrangement uses TRBV4-1 and TRBJ2-5, with D maybe TRBD2 (6 bases). Judging by the DNA end, TRBJ2-7 fits better; the J call may be wrong. This CDR3 spans 13 amino acids. Germline V lookup: CDR1 MGHRA, CDR2 YSYEKL. For the CDR3, the DNA is TGCGCCAGCAGCCCCGGGGGTTCCTACGAGCAGTACTTC. Translation: CASSPGGSYEQYF.

This clone has just one count. The V and J genes are TRBV4-3 and TRBJ1-3; a weak D match, TRBD1 (6 bases). The V gene's germline CDR1 is LGHNA and CDR2 YSLEER. V lost 0 bases and J lost 4, with 16 bases in between. The CDR3 has 17 amino acids. CDR3 sequence: CASSQERLGGQGNTIYF. The CDR3 DNA is TGCGCCAGCAGCCAAGAGCGTTTAGGGGGGCAAGGAAACACCATATATTTT.